This T cell receptor beta chain was retrieved from a study of T cell responses to AZD1222 COVID-19 vaccine. This table comes from immunoSEQ multiplex PCR, and its TCRdb copy is limited to in-frame clones, with some not included. The profile covers some 45,000 clones, with 90% appearing a single time and roughly two fifths taken by the ten largest. There are 14 residues in the CDR3. Trimming took off 0 bases at V and 3 bases at J, with 9 bases between the two ends. Germline assignment: CDR1 GTSNPN and CDR2 SVGIG (reference sequence). The starting material was peripheral blood, obtained 28 days after the second AZD1222 dose. This receptor was obtained from an adult who received the AZD1222 COVID-19 vaccine. The J gene is TRBJ1-5, the V gene TRBV30; D uncertain. The CDR3 protein is CAWSVLSNNQPQHF. DNA for the CDR3: TGTGCCTGGAGTGTACTTAGTAACAATCAGCCCCAGCATTTT. The full variable domain, in which reference TRBV30 and TRBJ1-5 provide the parts outside the CDR3, is SQTIHQWPATLVQPVGSPLSLECTVEGTSNPNLYWYRQAAGRGLQLLFYSVGIGQISSEVPQNLSASRPQDRQFILSSKKLLLSDSGFYLCAWSVLSNNQPQHFGDGTRLSIL.